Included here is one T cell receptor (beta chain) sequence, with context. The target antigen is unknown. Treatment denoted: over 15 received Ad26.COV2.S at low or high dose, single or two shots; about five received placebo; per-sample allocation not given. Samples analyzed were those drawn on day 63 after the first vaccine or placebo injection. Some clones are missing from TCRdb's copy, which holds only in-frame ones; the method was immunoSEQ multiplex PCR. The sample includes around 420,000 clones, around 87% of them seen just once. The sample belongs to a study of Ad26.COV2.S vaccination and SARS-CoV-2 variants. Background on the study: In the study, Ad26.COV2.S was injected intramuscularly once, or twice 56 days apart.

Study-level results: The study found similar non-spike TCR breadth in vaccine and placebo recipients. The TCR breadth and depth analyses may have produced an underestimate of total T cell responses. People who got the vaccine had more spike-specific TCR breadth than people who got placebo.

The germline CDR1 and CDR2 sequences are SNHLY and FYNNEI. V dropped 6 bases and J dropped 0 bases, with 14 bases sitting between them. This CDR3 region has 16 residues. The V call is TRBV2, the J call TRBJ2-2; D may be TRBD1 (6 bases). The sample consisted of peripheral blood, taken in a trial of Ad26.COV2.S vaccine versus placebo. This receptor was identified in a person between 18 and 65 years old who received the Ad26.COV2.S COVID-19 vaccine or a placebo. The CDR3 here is CASSLAGAANTGELFF. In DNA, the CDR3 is TGTGCCAGCAGCCTAGCAGGGGCGGCGAACACCGGGGAGCTGTTTTTT.